The clone carrying this T cell receptor (beta chain) showed up many times. Time point noted: pre-sensitization, week 0. Indicated treatment: therapeutic diphenylcyclopropenone sensitization with weekly scalp DPC. The data originate from a study of human T cells and chemical hapten exposure. On the study more broadly: For the roughly 26-week duration of the study, patients were given weekly doses of diphenylcyclopropenone on the scalp.

Via MiXCR, TCRdb re-called the RACE reads, giving one row per CDR3 protein. Of approximately 100,000 distinct CDR3 sequences in the sample, roughly 9.1% were seen once. The V end was cut by 6 bases, the J end by 5 bases, with 10 bases between. CDR3 length equals 12 residues. The clonotype originates from a woman aged 40 to 50 with alopecia areata. Some clones in this sample may be carry-over from other donors' samples. The chain couples TRBV12-3 or TRBV12-4 to TRBJ1-1, with D unclear. This sample comprised whole blood, obtained in connection with sensitization to the hapten diphenylcyclopropenone (DPC). The CDR3, as DNA: TGTGCCAGCAGAACCCGGGGTACTGAAGCTTTCTTT. Protein sequence: CASRTRGTEAFF.